The source of this T cell receptor (beta chain) is a study of blood T cell repertoires in COVID-19. Germline V gene sequence: CDR1 MDHEN, CDR2 SYDVKM. The CDR3 contains 15 residues. V was pared by 4 bases and J by 3 bases, with 13 bases between. In this sample, this clone turned up once. Here immunoSEQ multiplex PCR was the method, and the copy in TCRdb shows in-frame clones only, minus some. Here the sample spans 95,000 to 150,000 clones, less than 85% being singletons. The receptor was derived from a human donor with acute or convalescent COVID-19. The donor label of this sample is uncertain. The chain employs TRBV28 and TRBJ2-4, with a tentative D call TRBD2 (6 bases). Material: peripheral blood. CDR3 loop: CASSSSEGGKNIQYF. As DNA, the CDR3 is TGTGCCAGCAGTTCGTCGGAGGGTGGCAAAAACATTCAGTACTTC.